The text below deals with one T cell receptor (beta chain). Its antigen remains unknown. The source of the sample is a study of long-term antiretroviral therapy in people with HIV. Study-wide results and caveats: HIV repertoires had narrower CDR3 length ranges than controls. Clones expanded before ART dominated the repertoire at all time points. Increased diversity was seen after ART, yet it remained lower than in transplant donor controls.

Participants with HIV, all of them, were treated in the United States. An immunoSEQ assay, version v3.0, was performed at survey level. Repertoires were generated with immunoSEQ multiplex PCR, while TCRdb's copy carries only in-frame clones and drops some. The sample yields 20,000 to 25,000 clones, about 76% seen once. The sample here was unsorted PBMCs, taken 0.1 years before starting antiretroviral therapy. The sequence derives from a man aged 35-49 years with HIV.

The CDR3 nucleotides read TGTGCCAGCAGCCATAACAGAGCTCTGAACACTGAAGCTTTCTTT. Translating it yields CASSHNRALNTEAFF. The chain employs TRBV4-2 and TRBJ1-1, with D hard to call. Per the germline V gene, CDR1 is LGHNA and CDR2 is YNFKEQ. This CDR3 is built from 15 residues. Trimming stripped 3 bases from V and 0 bases from J, with 11 bases between.